This TCR beta chain was sequenced during a study of T cells of healthy individuals. CDR1 and CDR2 from the germline V gene are KGHDR and SFDVKD. The CDR3 has 12 amino acids. V shed 9 bases and J 2 bases; nucleotides not matched to a gene: 2. A single record per CDR3 protein comes from TCRdb applying MiXCR to the 5' RACE reads. The sample gives 100,000 or so distinct CDR3 sequences, 17% of which show up once; about 6% is in the top ten. The chain carries TRBV24-1 and TRBJ1-2; 7 bases are a match to TRBD1. The TCR was taken from a human donor in good health. This CDR3 reads CATSTGNYGYTF. In nucleotides, the CDR3 is TGTGCCACCTCGACAGGGAACTATGGCTACACCTTC.